The entry that follows covers one TCR beta chain sequence. Repertoires were generated with immunoSEQ multiplex PCR, while TCRdb's copy carries only in-frame clones and drops some. The repertoire includes some 200,000 clones, 83% of them detected once, and about 6% sits in the top ten. This CDR3 has 16 residues. Trimming took off 5 bases at V and 2 bases at J, with 18 bases between the two ends. The germline CDR1 and CDR2 sequences are MDHEN and SYDVKM. This entry belongs to a study of blood T cell repertoires in COVID-19. Sequencing was carried out using peripheral blood. The clonotype was recovered from a woman aged 35 to 49 with acute or convalescent COVID-19. V gene TRBV28 combines with J gene TRBJ1-1; tentatively, D is TRBD1 (6 bases). CDR3: CASSTPGGRTNTEAFF. For the CDR3, the DNA is TGTGCCAGCAGTACCCCGGGGGGGCGGACTAACACTGAAGCTTTCTTT.